This is a list of T cell receptor beta chains from one sample in a study of blood T cell repertoires in COVID-19. Data came from immunoSEQ multiplex PCR; TCRdb stores just in-frame clones and leaves some out. The profile shows about 250,000 clones, 75% to 85% of them singletons. Sequencing input: peripheral blood. The source of these receptors is a man between 50 and 59 years old with active or convalescent COVID-19. The CDR3 runs from the conserved cysteine through the conserved F or W. Fields, in order: CDR3 DNA, CDR3 protein, clone size, V gene, J gene, D gene. A D gene is named only where the DNA matches it firmly. Clone size is stated in some rows and not others, as once, few, many or a class when expanded.

CDR3 DNA: TGCGCCAGCAGCTTGAGGGCAGGGGGAAACACCGGGGAGCTGTTTTTT
CDR3 protein: CASSLRAGGNTGELFF
clone size: -
V gene: TRBV5-1
J gene: TRBJ2-2
D gene: TRBD1

CDR3 DNA: TGTGCCAGCAGTACGCATTCCTCCCGGGGCGAGCAGTACTTC
CDR3 protein: CASSTHSSRGEQYF
clone size: -
V gene: TRBV2
J gene: TRBJ2-7
D gene: -

CDR3 DNA: TGTGCCAGCTCACCGGGGACAGGGTTTGGAGCTTTCTTT
CDR3 protein: CASSPGTGFGAFF
clone size: -
V gene: TRBV18
J gene: TRBJ1-1
D gene: TRBD1

CDR3 DNA: TGTGCCAGCAGCTTGGGTTGGCGGGGGAAAGCAGATACGCAGTATTTT
CDR3 protein: CASSLGWRGKADTQYF
clone size: -
V gene: TRBV5-8
J gene: TRBJ2-3
D gene: TRBD2

CDR3 DNA: TGTGCCAGCAGCCCCGCAGCTAGCGGGAGGGGGTACGAGCAGTACTTC
CDR3 protein: CASSPAASGRGYEQYF
clone size: -
V gene: TRBV11-2
J gene: TRBJ2-7
D gene: TRBD2

CDR3 DNA: TGTGCCAGCTCACCAAAGCTAGCGGGAGAAGACGAGCAGTACTTC
CDR3 protein: CASSPKLAGEDEQYF
clone size: -
V gene: TRBV18
J gene: TRBJ2-7
D gene: TRBD2

CDR3 DNA: TGTGCCAGCAGTTACTCGAATTGGCTTACTAACTATGGCTACACCTTC
CDR3 protein: CASSYSNWLTNYGYTF
clone size: -
V gene: TRBV6-6
J gene: TRBJ1-2
D gene: -

CDR3 DNA: TGTGCCAGCTCACCGACAGACAACTATGGCTACACCTTC
CDR3 protein: CASSPTDNYGYTF
clone size: few
V gene: TRBV18
J gene: TRBJ1-2
D gene: -

CDR3 DNA: TGTGCCAGCAGCTTGATGGGTCTAGCGGGACGCACGCAGTATTTT
CDR3 protein: CASSLMGLAGRTQYF
clone size: -
V gene: TRBV11-2
J gene: TRBJ2-3
D gene: TRBD2

CDR3 DNA: TGTGCCAGCAGCCAATGGACAGGGGGTTTCACTGAAGCTTTCTTT
CDR3 protein: CASSQWTGGFTEAFF
clone size: once
V gene: TRBV14
J gene: TRBJ1-1
D gene: TRBD1

CDR3 DNA: TGCGCCAGCAGCCAATGGGGGCCCGGGGATACGCAGTATTTT
CDR3 protein: CASSQWGPGDTQYF
clone size: -
V gene: TRBV4-1
J gene: TRBJ2-3
D gene: -

CDR3 DNA: TGTGCCAGCAGTTTGTCGACTGGAAATGAGCAGTTCTTC
CDR3 protein: CASSLSTGNEQFF
clone size: -
V gene: TRBV27
J gene: TRBJ2-1
D gene: -

CDR3 DNA: TGTGCCAGCACAGCCGTGGGACAGGGGAACTATGGCTACACCTTC
CDR3 protein: CASTAVGQGNYGYTF
clone size: -
V gene: TRBV19
J gene: TRBJ1-2
D gene: TRBD1